The entry below gives a single T cell receptor (beta chain) sequence along with its context. The target of this receptor is not known. Base qualities are not provided; no much larger clone lies one nucleotide away. The data derive from a study of beta chain features in type 1 diabetes listed by TCRdb under 2018. In the study overall: No differences in mean age, gender distribution, total cell number or subset yield were found between patients and healthy donors. Regulatory and stem cell-like memory subsets were isolated from only 8 patients and about 8 healthy donors, whereas naive and central memory subsets came from all 30 or so donors. The study compared the TCRB repertoires of sorted circulating CD4+ T cell subsets in recently diagnosed type 1 diabetes patients with those in matched healthy donors. A total of 100 million to 140 million sorted cells were examined across all samples, and the number of cells per subset was strongly correlated with RNA yield.

What the study reported, not specific to this receptor: The naive, central memory and regulatory TCRB repertoires appeared to resemble one another more closely among patients than among healthy donors. Sequencing cDNA rather than genomic DNA could over-represent highly expressing activated cells, although activation and CD3 levels did not differ between groups. In all four CD4+ subsets, TCRB CDR3 length was moderately but significantly shorter in type 1 diabetes patients. Only small numbers of individuals were included in the HLA sub-analyses, which left unresolved whether HLA type had any influence on TCRB rearrangement. PCR may preferentially amplify shorter templates, but because patient and control samples were amplified and corrected together, any resulting skew would affect both groups equally. Patients with type 1 diabetes made fewer insertions and deleted more nucleotides at VDJ recombination sites, implying thymic rearrangement abnormalities.

All of the isolated RNA was reverse transcribed with the High Capacity cDNA Reverse Transcription Kit, so expressed TCRB transcripts were sequenced. Deep immunoSEQ sequencing was applied to naive, central memory and regulatory T cell samples, giving an average of roughly 3.5 million total reads per sample. After sorted cells were lysed in RLT buffer, RNA was extracted with DNase-treated RNeasy Micro or Mini kits, with the choice depending on cell number. Each cell subset was processed separately to prevent cross-contamination, with patient and healthy donor samples processed together. TCRB sequences were amplified from cDNA with the immunoSEQ multiplex PCR, producing 87-bp fragments spanning the CDR3 region. Sequencing of the amplicons was done on the Illumina HiSeq platform. In the authors' own workflow: Synthetic template baselines were used to correct PCR bias computationally, reads within Hamming distance 2 were collapsed, and singletons that could not be merged were discarded. Reads were aligned against IMGT to assign V, D and J genes, CDR3 length and insertions or deletions at six rearrangement sites. Within each subset, clonotype counts were normalized to sorted cell number, after which true diversity and Gini coefficients were computed with the tcR R package. The overlap coefficient, calculated on TCRB nucleotide sequences, was used to measure repertoire sharing. Out-of-frame TCRB sequences from naive cells were analyzed as a proxy for the pre-selection repertoire. Sourced from immuneACCESS, this table was stored by TCRdb with only in-frame sequences that have V and J called. A share of the clones is absent; for the studies checked, an unresolved V gene accounts for under half, and the remainder has no known explanation. V and J calls and clone size are given by that table; D and trimming were obtained from the DNA. The sample table lists approximately 470,000 clones, approximately 31% of them with a count of one. The ten largest account for 0.065% of the sample.

From each donor, a single peripheral blood sample of around 120 mL on average was drawn into heparinised tubes. Naive, central memory, regulatory and stem cell-like memory CD4+ T cells were sorted on a BD FACSAria II using a panel including CD45RO, CCR7, CD25, CD127, CD95 and CD27. A purity above 95% was achieved for all sorted populations. PBMCs were isolated right away by Lymphoprep density gradient centrifugation and were stained directly, without culture. To minimize batch effects, samples were stained and sorted in pairs, one healthy donor with one patient per experiment. The germline V gene (reference sequence) specifies SGHNT as CDR1 and YYREEE as CDR2. Reading from cysteine to phenylalanine, the CDR3 counts 13 amino acids. Left in the record is the CDR3 DNA by itself, 39 bases read in frame from the first base. V gives up 0 bases and J gives up 6 bases, and the segment between their germline ends measures 7 bases.

This receptor was obtained from a man aged 18 to 30 in good health. The rearranged segments are TRBV5-4 and TRBJ2-1, with no confident D gene call. The sample was naive CD4+ T cells from blood. The intended sense of this specimen's cell subset or site label: true naive CD4+ T cells. The CDR3 amino acid sequence is: CASSLEVVNEQFF. The DNA is TGTGCCAGCAGCTTGGAGGTCGTCAATGAGCAGTTCTTC.